This is a list of T cell receptor beta chains from one sample in a study of T cell responses to AZD1222 COVID-19 vaccine. Assay: immunoSEQ multiplex PCR; the TCRdb copy retains only in-frame clones and omits some. In the table there are about 96,000 clones, roughly 88% of which are singletons. The sample consisted of peripheral blood, taken on day 0 of AZD1222 vaccination. The receptors derive from an adult in good health. CDR3s include the opening cysteine and the closing phenylalanine or tryptophan. D genes are given only for firm matches. Rows give clone size only sometimes, using once, few, many, or a class for an expanded clone.

j_call d_call clone_size v_call cdr3_aa cdr3_nt
TRBJ2-3 TRBD2 NA TRBV29-1 CSVEGSGRGDTQYF TGCAGCGTTGAAGGTAGCGGGAGGGGAGATACGCAGTATTTT
TRBJ2-1 TRBD2 once TRBV5-1 CASSAPNKTSGNNEQFF TGCGCCAGCAGCGCCCCTAACAAGACTAGCGGGAACAATGAGCAGTTCTTC
TRBJ2-7 NA NA TRBV19 CASSSTGPLDEQYF TGTGCCAGTAGTTCAACGGGACCCCTAGACGAGCAGTACTTC
TRBJ2-1 TRBD2 NA TRBV5-1 CASSPIRPSGGLYNEQFF TGCGCCAGCAGCCCGATACGCCCTAGCGGAGGCCTTTACAATGAGCAGTTCTTC
TRBJ1-2 TRBD1 NA TRBV5-1 CASSSSPGQGARYF TGCGCCAGCAGCTCTTCACCGGGACAGGGGGCTAGGTACTTC
TRBJ2-1 TRBD2 NA TRBV5-1 CASSAGGGMTYNEQFF TGCGCCAGCAGCGCGGGGGGCGGGATGACCTACAATGAGCAGTTCTTC
TRBJ2-7 TRBD2 NA TRBV5-6 CASSWGTSGRLRDEQYF TGTGCCAGCAGCTGGGGGACTAGCGGGAGGCTAAGAGACGAGCAGTACTTC
TRBJ1-3 TRBD1 NA TRBV2 CASSEGGSGGSGNTIYF TGTGCCAGCAGTGAAGGGGGGTCAGGGGGCTCTGGAAACACCATATATTTT
TRBJ2-7 TRBD1 NA TRBV6-2/TRBV6-3 CASSRPTGTAYEQYF TGTGCCAGCAGCCGGCCAACCGGGACAGCCTACGAGCAGTACTTC
TRBJ1-4 NA NA TRBV29-1 CSVRQGNQGGVKLFF TGCAGCGTTCGGCAGGGAAATCAGGGAGGGGTAAAACTGTTTTTT
TRBJ2-1 TRBD2 once TRBV11-2 CASSLSALSGTSYNEQFF TGTGCCAGCAGCTTATCCGCCCTAAGCGGGACCTCCTACAATGAGCAGTTCTTC
TRBJ2-5 NA NA TRBV19 CASSNRELDQETQYF TGTGCCAGTAGTAATCGGGAGTTAGACCAAGAGACCCAGTACTTC
TRBJ1-1 NA NA TRBV19 CASSWEGNTEAFF TGTGCCAGTAGCTGGGAGGGGAACACTGAAGCTTTCTTT
TRBJ2-2 NA NA TRBV27 CASTPQGQGRTGELFF TGTGCCAGCACCCCGCAAGGGCAGGGGCGGACCGGGGAGCTGTTTTTT
TRBJ2-5 NA NA TRBV2 CASSEAWETQYF TGTGCCAGCAGTGAAGCGTGGGAGACCCAGTACTTC
TRBJ1-6 TRBD1 NA TRBV3-1/TRBV3-2 CASSLGQANSPLHF TGTGCCAGCAGCCTTGGACAGGCGAATTCACCCCTCCACTTT
TRBJ1-2 NA NA TRBV18 CASSPDTNYGYTF TGTGCCAGCTCACCAGACACGAACTATGGCTACACCTTC
TRBJ2-1 NA NA TRBV28 CASIRVGEQFF TGTGCCAGCATCCGTGTGGGTGAGCAGTTCTTC
TRBJ2-7 TRBD2 NA TRBV2 CASRLAGGPHEQYF TGTGCCAGCAGACTAGCGGGAGGGCCCCACGAGCAGTACTTC
TRBJ1-5 TRBD1 NA TRBV19 CASSANGQGANQPQHF TGTGCCAGTAGTGCAAATGGACAGGGGGCTAATCAGCCCCAGCATTTT
TRBJ1-1 NA NA TRBV11-3 CASSFEGNTEAFF TGTGCCAGCAGCTTTGAAGGAAACACTGAAGCTTTCTTT
TRBJ2-2 NA NA TRBV30 CAWSVRGGELFF TGTGCCTGGAGTGTCCGGGGCGGGGAGCTGTTTTTT
TRBJ1-4 TRBD1 NA TRBV5-1 CASSLGTDNEKLFF TGCGCCAGCAGCTTAGGGACAGATAATGAAAAACTGTTTTTT
TRBJ1-2 NA NA TRBV5-1 CASSSGRLNYGYTF TGCGCCAGCAGCTCCGGCAGGCTGAACTATGGCTACACCTTC
TRBJ2-7 TRBD1 NA TRBV6-5 CASKEGQGAYEQYF TGTGCCAGCAAAGAGGGGCAGGGGGCCTACGAGCAGTACTTC
TRBJ2-3 NA NA TRBV9 CASSVDLATDTQYF TGTGCCAGCAGCGTAGATTTAGCAACAGATACGCAGTATTTT
TRBJ2-7 TRBD1 NA TRBV29-1 CSVVFGTGGYEQYF TGCAGCGTTGTCTTCGGGACAGGGGGCTACGAGCAGTACTTC
TRBJ1-5 NA NA TRBV9 CASSVGRGGQPQHF TGTGCCAGCAGCGTCGGAAGGGGGGGTCAGCCCCAGCATTTT
TRBJ2-7 NA few TRBV12-2 CASRLALGSYYEQYF TGTGCAAGTCGCTTAGCTCTTGGATCCTACTACGAGCAGTACTTC
TRBJ2-1 TRBD2 NA TRBV10-3 CAISLSGTSGIGSEQFF TGTGCCATCAGCCTCTCCGGGACTAGCGGGATTGGGAGTGAGCAGTTCTTC